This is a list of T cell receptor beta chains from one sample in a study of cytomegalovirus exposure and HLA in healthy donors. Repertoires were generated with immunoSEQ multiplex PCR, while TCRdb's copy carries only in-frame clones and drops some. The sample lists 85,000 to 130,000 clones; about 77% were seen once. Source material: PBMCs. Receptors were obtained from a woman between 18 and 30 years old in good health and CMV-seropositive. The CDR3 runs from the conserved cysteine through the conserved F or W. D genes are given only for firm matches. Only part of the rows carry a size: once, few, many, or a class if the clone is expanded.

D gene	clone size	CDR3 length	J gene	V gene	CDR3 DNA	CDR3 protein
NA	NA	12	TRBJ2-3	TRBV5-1	TGCGCCAGCAGCTGGACAGCAGATACGCAGTATTTT	CASSWTADTQYF
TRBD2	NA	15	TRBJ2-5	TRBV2	TGTGCCAGCAGGGTGACTAGCGGGAGAGGGGAGACCCAGTACTTC	CASRVTSGRGETQYF
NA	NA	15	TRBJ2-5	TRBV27	TGTGCCAGCAGCCAGCGACGGGGTAGCCAAGAGACCCAGTACTTC	CASSQRRGSQETQYF
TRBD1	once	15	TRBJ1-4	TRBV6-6	TGTGCCAGCAGTTACGGGGACAGCTCTAATGAAAAACTGTTTTTT	CASSYGDSSNEKLFF
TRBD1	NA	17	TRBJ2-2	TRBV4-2	TGTGCCAGCAGCCAACGTTGGACAGGGGGCGCATCCGGGGAGCTGTTTTTT	CASSQRWTGGASGELFF
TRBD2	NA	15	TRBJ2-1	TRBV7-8	TGTGCCAGCAGATCTAGCGGTAGCGGGGGGGATGAGCAGTTCTTC	CASRSSGSGGDEQFF
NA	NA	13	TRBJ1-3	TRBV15	TGTGCCACAAGGGGGAGCTCTGGAAACACCATATATTTT	CATRGSSGNTIYF
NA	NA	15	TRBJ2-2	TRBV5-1	TGCGCCAGCTCGGAGAGGGTCGCGAACACCGGGGAGCTGTTTTTT	CASSERVANTGELFF
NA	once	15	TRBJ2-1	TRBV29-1	TGCAGCGTGAAGAACGGGACAAACTCCTACAATGAGCAGTTCTTC	CSVKNGTNSYNEQFF
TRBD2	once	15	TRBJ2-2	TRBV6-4	TGTGCCAGCAGTAGAGCGGGAGGAGAGACCGGGGAGCTGTTTTTT	CASSRAGGETGELFF
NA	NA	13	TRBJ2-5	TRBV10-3	TGTGCCAGTGCCGGGGTCGGCCAAGAGACCCAGTACTTC	CASAGVGQETQYF
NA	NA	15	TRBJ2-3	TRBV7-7	TGTGCTAGCAGCTTAAACCCCAGGGCCGGAGATACGCAGTATTTT	CASSLNPRAGDTQYF
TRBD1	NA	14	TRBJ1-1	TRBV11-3	TGTGCCAGCAGCCCCCACAGGGGGAACACTGAAGCTTTCTTT	CASSPHRGNTEAFF
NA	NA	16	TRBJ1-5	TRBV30	TGTGCCTGGAGGCCAACCGGGACACGGATTAATCAGCCCCAGCATTTT	CAWRPTGTRINQPQHF
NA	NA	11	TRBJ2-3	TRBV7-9	TGTGCCAGCAGCTCCTCGTTTACGCAGTATTTT	CASSSSFTQYF
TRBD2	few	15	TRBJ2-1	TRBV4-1	TGCGCCAGCAGCTCCGAGCGGGAGGGCTACAATGAGCAGTTCTTC	CASSSEREGYNEQFF
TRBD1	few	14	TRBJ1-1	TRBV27	TGTGCCAGCAGTCCACCTGACAGGGGGCGCTATCCTTTCTTT	CASSPPDRGRYPFF
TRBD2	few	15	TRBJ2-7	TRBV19	TGTGCCAGTAGTACTCCCAGCGGGAGCTCCTACGAGCAGTACTTC	CASSTPSGSSYEQYF
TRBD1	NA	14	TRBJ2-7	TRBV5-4	TGTGCCAGCAGCCGAGGACAGGGGGGCAACGAGCAGTACTTC	CASSRGQGGNEQYF
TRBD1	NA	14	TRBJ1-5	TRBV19	TGTGCCAGTAGTCTCCGACAGGGGTATCAGCCCCAGCATTTT	CASSLRQGYQPQHF
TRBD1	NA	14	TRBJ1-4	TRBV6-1	TGTGCCAGCAGTGGGGGACAGAAGAGTGAAAAACTGTTTTTT	CASSGGQKSEKLFF
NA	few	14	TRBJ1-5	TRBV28	TGTGCCAGCAGTTTAGATTCTATATATCAGCCCCAGCATTTT	CASSLDSIYQPQHF
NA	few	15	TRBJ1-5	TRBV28	TGTGCCAGCAGACTGCCGAGGGCCTCGCATATGCCCCAGCATTTT	CASRLPRASHMPQHF
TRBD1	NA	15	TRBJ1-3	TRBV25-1	TGTGCCAGGTCCCGGGACAGCAGCCCAGGAAACACCATATATTTT	CARSRDSSPGNTIYF
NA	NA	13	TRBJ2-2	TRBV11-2	TGTGCCAGCAGCCTAGCCGACACCGGGGAGCTGTTTTTT	CASSLADTGELFF
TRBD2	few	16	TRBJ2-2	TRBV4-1	TGCGCCAGCAGCCAAAGTCGCGGGAGAAGCACCGGGGAGCTGTTTTTT	CASSQSRGRSTGELFF
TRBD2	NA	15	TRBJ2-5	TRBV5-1	TGCGCCAGCAGCGAACTAGCGGGAGCCCAAGAGACCCAGTACTTC	CASSELAGAQETQYF
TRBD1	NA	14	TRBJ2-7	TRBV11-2	TGTGCCAGCAGGACAGGGGCCGCCTCCTACGAGCAGTACTTC	CASRTGAASYEQYF
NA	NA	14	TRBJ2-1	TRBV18	TGTGCCAGCTCACACGGACACGACTACAATGAGCAGTTCTTC	CASSHGHDYNEQFF
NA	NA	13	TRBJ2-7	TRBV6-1	TGTGCCAGCAGTGGACGGGGTTGGTACGAGCAGTACTTC	CASSGRGWYEQYF
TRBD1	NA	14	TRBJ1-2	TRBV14	TGTGCCAGCAGCCCTTCTAGGACAGGGGGAGGCTACACCTTC	CASSPSRTGGGYTF
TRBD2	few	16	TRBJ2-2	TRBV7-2	TGTGCCAGCAGCTTAGGCGGGAGATCGGGCACCGGGGAGCTGTTTTTT	CASSLGGRSGTGELFF
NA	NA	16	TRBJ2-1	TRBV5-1	TGCGCCAGCAGCAGGGGACTCCCCAGCTCCTACAATGAGCAGTTCTTC	CASSRGLPSSYNEQFF
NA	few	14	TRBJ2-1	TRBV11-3	TGTGCCAGCAGCCGGGACTCTTCCTACAATGAGCAGTTCTTC	CASSRDSSYNEQFF
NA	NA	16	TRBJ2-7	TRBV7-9	TGTGCCAGCAGCACACCGGGATCAAGATTTCCCTACGAGCAGTACTTC	CASSTPGSRFPYEQYF
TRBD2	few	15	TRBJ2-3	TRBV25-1	TGTGCCAGTCAAGGGACTAGCAGACCCACAGATACGCAGTATTTT	CASQGTSRPTDTQYF
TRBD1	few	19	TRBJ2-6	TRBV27	TGTGCCAGCAGTTTATCATTACGGGACAGGGGAAGGTGGGCCAACGTCCTGACTTTC	CASSLSLRDRGRWANVLTF
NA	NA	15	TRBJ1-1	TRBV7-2	TGTGCCAGCAGCTTATCTCCGGGGATGAACACTGAAGCTTTCTTT	CASSLSPGMNTEAFF
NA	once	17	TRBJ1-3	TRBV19	TGTGCCAGTAGTATACCCACAGGGCCTGGGACTGGAAACACCATATATTTT	CASSIPTGPGTGNTIYF
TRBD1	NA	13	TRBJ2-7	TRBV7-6	TGTGCCAGCAGCTCCGGACAGGGTGACGAGCAGTACTTC	CASSSGQGDEQYF
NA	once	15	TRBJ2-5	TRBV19	TGTGCCAGTAGTATTATTGGTTTGGAGCGGGAGACCCAGTACTTC	CASSIIGLERETQYF
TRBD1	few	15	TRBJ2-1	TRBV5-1	TGCGCCAGCAGCTTGGGGGACAGGCGTCGAAATGAGCAGTTCTTC	CASSLGDRRRNEQFF
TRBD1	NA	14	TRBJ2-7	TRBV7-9	TGTGCCAGCAGCTTAGCCGGGACAGCCTACGAGCAGTACTTC	CASSLAGTAYEQYF
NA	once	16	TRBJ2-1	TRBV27	TGTGCCAGCAGGGGTGAAGACAAGGGGATGGGCAATGAGCAGTTCTTC	CASRGEDKGMGNEQFF
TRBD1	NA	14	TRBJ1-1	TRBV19	TGTGCCAGTAGTACAGGGGGCGGCGGCACTGAAGCTTTCTTT	CASSTGGGGTEAFF